This passage covers 3 T cell receptor beta chains from one sample sequenced in a study of vaccination effects on CD4 cells after COVID-19. The assay was immunoSEQ multiplex PCR, and TCRdb's table has in-frame clones only and misses some. This table holds under 35,000 clones, over 65% found once. Sequencing in the ViraFEST assay came after antigen-specific CD4+ T cells had been expanded with viral peptide pools, which were used to stimulate PBMC. Upon completion of about eleven days in culture, CD4+ T cells were isolated. All study participants received two doses of BNT162b2 or mRNA-1273 vaccine. Which antigens these TCRs recognize remains unknown. The sample consisted of CD4+ T cells from PBMCs cultured with HCoV-NL63 spike peptides, taken after COVID-19 vaccination. These receptors were taken from a human donor who received a COVID-19 vaccine.

The J gene is TRBJ1-2, the V gene TRBV6-5, with D tentatively TRBD1 (5 bases). The V gene's germline CDR1 is MNHEY and CDR2 SVGAGI. This CDR3 contains 15 residues. Trimming left V 5 bases short and J 4 bases short, with 17 bases between. CDR3 sequence: CASSQPPGMGYGYTF. For the CDR3, the DNA is TGTGCCAGCAGTCAACCTCCAGGGATGGGCTATGGCTACACCTTC.

The gene calls are TRBV6-6 and TRBJ2-7; 11 positions match TRBD1. Germline V gives CDR1 MNHNY, CDR2 SVGAGI (reference sequence). J gave up 5 bases and V 3 bases, and 6 bases lay outside the gene matches. The CDR3 loop spans 15 amino acids. CDR3 bases: TGTGCCAGCAGTTATACCGGGACAGGGGGTAACGAGCAGTACTTC. Its translation: CASSYTGTGGNEQYF.

The chain recombines TRBV4-1 with TRBJ1-2; 7 bases are a match to TRBD1. The CDR3 totals 16 residues. The V gene's germline CDR1 is MGHRA and CDR2 YSYEKL. V was clipped by 3 bases and J by 4 bases; unmatched bases: 11. Here the CDR3 reads CASSQITGEWGYGYTF. DNA of the CDR3: TGCGCCAGCAGCCAGATTACAGGGGAGTGGGGCTATGGCTACACCTTC.